This T cell receptor beta chain was recorded in a study of cytotoxic CD8 clonotypes in ibrutinib-treated CLL (dated by TCRdb to the early 2020s). A note on the overall study: The cohort had about a dozen relapsed/refractory and around 15 treatment-naive patients; 17 were IGHV unmutated. Of the roughly 86 people in the trial, roughly 27 had longitudinal samples available. The response samples were drawn at a median of 12 months into treatment, with a range of about 6 to 40 months. An average of 255,043 productive templates and 94,082 productive rearrangements was obtained per sample. All remission and progressive disease samples were collected while patients were still receiving ibrutinib. Cryopreserved peripheral blood mononuclear cells were obtained before treatment, at response, and at either sustained remission or disease progression. Partial responses were observed in 24 patients and complete responses in 2; after a median follow-up of around 68 months, remission was maintained in approximately 14 patients and progression was observed in about twelve.

Broad study findings and their caveats: Clonality increased at ibrutinib response, stayed stable in sustained remission, and fell back toward baseline at progression. Sampling times were not matched between patients in sustained remission and patients whose disease was progressing, and lymph node repertoires were not examined. Public clonotypes were rare and either contracted or stayed stable during treatment, and the rise in clonality at ibrutinib response reflected the expansion of private clonotypes. Baseline clonality was found to be higher than that of age-matched healthy donors and was strongly correlated with circulating CD8+ T-cell counts.

A remark on this clone: This receptor's antigen is unknown. There are no base qualities to consult, and no much larger clone falls within one base.

For TCR beta library preparation, around 1.8 micrograms of genomic DNA were extracted from the cryopreserved PBMCs. High-throughput TCR beta sequencing was performed on longitudinal blood samples from CLL patients receiving ibrutinib monotherapy. The patients were enrolled in a single-center, open-label phase 2 trial of ibrutinib monotherapy. A MiSeq instrument was used for deep resolution sequencing, which targeted depths ranging from 1 in 1 million up to 1 in 200,000 T cells, with coverage averaging 10x for each clonotype. The immunoSEQ hsTCRB Kit was used to generate TCR beta libraries. The paper's data handling went like this. The data were analyzed with ImmunoSEQ Analyzer and ImmunoSEQ Data Assistant, and V, D and J gene assignments followed IMGT definitions. Clonality, which ranges from 0 to 1, was calculated as one minus the normalized Shannon entropy of productive rearrangement frequencies. Public clonotype analysis was restricted to overrepresented clonotypes comprising at least 0.05% of each patient's repertoire. Approximately 14 age-matched healthy donor repertoires from immuneACCESS were used as controls for clonality. TCRdb re-hosts the immuneACCESS table, in-frame sequences only. Its copies lack some clones; in the studies checked, an unresolved V gene accounts for under half of them, and the cause for the rest is not known. V, J and clone size derive from that table, while D and trimming were established from the DNA sequence. The sample includes around 14,000 clones, with 52% observed a single time. Of the sample, nearly 35% is held by the ten largest clones.

The receptor was derived from a human donor with chronic lymphocytic leukemia. The sample consisted of PBMCs, taken at a roughly 22-month disease-progression time point, from a patient treated with ibrutinib.

DNA sequence: TGTGCCAGCAGTAGAATACAGGGTCGTTTAGGTAATCAGCCCCAGCATTTT. Its protein product is CASSRIQGRLGNQPQHF. The chain employs TRBV27 and TRBJ1-5; TRBD1 is a weak D gene call, 6 bases matching. The V and J ends are trimmed by 5 bases and 4 bases, leaving 21 bases between them. CDR1 is given as MNHEY and CDR2 as SMNVEV, both from the germline V gene (reference sequence). The CDR3 holds 17 amino acids from the cysteine to the phenylalanine. Kept here is only the CDR3 DNA, which spans 51 bases and is read in frame from base 1.